This T cell receptor (beta chain) was retrieved from a study of T cells in Graves' hyperthyroidism and ophthalmopathy. Across the whole study: Any treatment followed the collection of peripheral blood at initial diagnosis.

This clonotype was seen only once. Antigen unknown. The CDR3 regions of TCR beta were amplified from RNA transcripts. The TCR CDR3 first-round RT-PCR relied on the HTBI primer set. From the multiplex PCR reads, TCRdb called clonotypes with MiXCR, one entry per CDR3 protein. This sample has roughly 93,000 distinct CDR3 sequences, with roughly 56% found just once. The CDR3 length is 17 residues. The germline V gene encodes CDR1 MGHRA and CDR2 YSYEKL. The V and J ends lost 0 bases and 2 bases, in that order; junction bases with no gene match: 9. The hyperthyroidism patients had all been newly diagnosed, and their disease duration was under 2 months. Their ages ranged from 18 to 65 years. General study points: Progression to ophthalmopathy was predicted a median of roughly 6.6 months early. Blood held most thyroid clonotypes expanded above 0.001 frequency.

Material for sequencing was blood. The receptor comes from a woman aged 35 to 49 with Graves' hyperthyroidism. The rearrangement joins TRBV4-1 to TRBJ2-5; 7 nucleotides agree with TRBD1. This CDR3 reads CASSQDTPGTVQETQYF. CDR3 in DNA: TGCGCCAGCAGCCAAGATACCCCGGGGACAGTGCAAGAGACCCAGTACTTC.